One sample yielded the 9 T cell receptor beta chains listed below, sequenced in a study of blood T cells in healthy people across ages. A J-beta primer mix and a sample-barcoded 5' primer were used in a second PCR of about 7 to 11 cycles. Each CDR3 protein gets one entry after TCRdb re-called the 5' RACE reads with MiXCR. The sample records approximately 880,000 distinct CDR3 sequences, around 46% being singletons. Sequencing was carried out using blood. These receptors were taken from a man aged 30 to 45 in good health.

This chain uses TRBV12-3 or TRBV12-4 with TRBJ2-6; D call uncertain. Trimming left V 5 bases short and J 0 bases short, with 11 bases between. The CDR3 runs to 16 residues. The chain's CDR3 is CASSPSLSSGANVLTF. The CDR3 nucleotides read TGTGCCAGCAGTCCCTCGCTAAGCTCTGGGGCCAACGTCCTGACTTTC.

V usage is TRBV12-3 or TRBV12-4 and J usage is TRBJ1-2; 9 nucleotides align to TRBD1. The CDR3 is 15 amino acids. J gave up 4 bases and V 6 bases, and 9 bases lay outside the gene matches. This chain's CDR3 is CASSKDRGFVYGYTF. Written as DNA, the CDR3 is TGTGCCAGCAGCAAAGACAGGGGGTTTGTCTATGGCTACACCTTC.

The V call is TRBV20-1, the J call TRBJ2-7; D is unresolved. The CDR3 contains 13 residues. V was shortened by 6 bases and J by 2 bases, with 14 bases between the two germline ends. Per germline, CDR1 DFQATT and CDR2 SNEGSKA (reference sequence). Here the CDR3 reads CSAPGSSPYEQYF. The CDR3 DNA reads as TGCAGTGCCCCGGGCTCGAGCCCCTACGAGCAGTACTTC.

This chain uses TRBV28 with TRBJ2-4, with D possibly matching TRBD2 (5 bases). The CDR3 is made up of 17 amino acids. V was trimmed by 6 bases and J by 2 bases, leaving 20 bases between them. Per germline, CDR1 MDHEN and CDR2 SYDVKM. DNA of the CDR3: TGTGCCAGCAGCCCCCTTGGAGGCGCCGAATCCAAAAACATTCAGTACTTC. Translating gives CASSPLGGAESKNIQYF.

The chain links TRBV4-2 to TRBJ2-7, with D possibly called TRBD1 or TRBD2 (5 bases each). The J call is doubtful: the DNA matches TRBJ2-5 better. Germline lookup yields CDR1 LGHNA and CDR2 YNFKEQ. This CDR3 has 15 amino acids. The CDR3 protein is CASSQESGGSKTQYF. The CDR3 bases are TGTGCCAGCAGCCAAGAAAGTGGGGGTTCCAAGACCCAGTACTTC.

The rearrangement joins TRBV6-5 to TRBJ1-1; weak D call: TRBD1 (5 bases). The CDR3 extends over 11 amino acids. Per the germline V gene, CDR1 is MNHEY and CDR2 is SVGAGI. Trimming removed 5 bases at V and 12 bases at J, with 13 bases between. The CDR3 region is CASSHARESFF. CDR3 in DNA: TGTGCCAGCAGTCATGCCAGGGAATCTTTCTTT.

This clonotype has only a few counts. The chain is built from TRBV5-1 and TRBJ2-2; no clear D gene. Per the germline V gene, CDR1 is SGHRS and CDR2 is YFSETQ. The CDR3 contains 15 residues. The ends were cut back, 1 base at V and 1 base at J, with 8 bases in the middle. As DNA, the CDR3 is TGCGCCAGCAGCTTGAGGCAGGTGAACACCGGGGAGCTGTTTTTT. Its translation is CASSLRQVNTGELFF.

This clonotype was seen only a few times. The V gene is TRBV4-1, the J gene TRBJ2-5; no clear D gene. CDR3 length equals 15 residues. Trimming shortened V by 3 bases and J by 1 base, and 12 bases separated the two germline ends. Germline V lookup: CDR1 MGHRA, CDR2 YSYEKL. The CDR3 nucleotides read TGCGCCAGCAGCCATCTATTGGGCCCCCAAGAGACCCAGTACTTC. This sequence encodes CASSHLLGPQETQYF.

This clonotype was seen more than once but under ten times. This sequence joins TRBV5-1 and TRBJ2-3; 14 bases align to TRBD2. Looked up from germline, CDR1 is SGHRS and CDR2 is YFSETQ. CDR3 size: 17 residues. The V gene end was trimmed by 2 bases and the J gene end by 1 base; junction bases not matched to a gene: 3. The CDR3 spells CASSFTTSGGGTDTQYF. DNA of the CDR3: TGCGCCAGCAGCTTTACGACTAGCGGGGGGGGCACAGATACGCAGTATTTT.